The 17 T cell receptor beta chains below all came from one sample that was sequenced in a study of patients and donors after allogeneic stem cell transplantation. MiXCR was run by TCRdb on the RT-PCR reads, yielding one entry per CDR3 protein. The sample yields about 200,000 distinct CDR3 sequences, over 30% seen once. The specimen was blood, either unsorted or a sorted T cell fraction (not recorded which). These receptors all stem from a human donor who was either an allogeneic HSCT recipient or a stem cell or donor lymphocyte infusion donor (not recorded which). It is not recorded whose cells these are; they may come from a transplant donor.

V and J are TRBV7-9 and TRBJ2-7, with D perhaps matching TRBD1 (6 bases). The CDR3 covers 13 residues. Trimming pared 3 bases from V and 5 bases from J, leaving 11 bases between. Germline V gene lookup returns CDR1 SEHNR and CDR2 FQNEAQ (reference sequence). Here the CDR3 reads CASSFPDRNEQYF. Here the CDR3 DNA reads TGTGCCAGCAGCTTCCCGGACAGAAACGAGCAGTACTTC.

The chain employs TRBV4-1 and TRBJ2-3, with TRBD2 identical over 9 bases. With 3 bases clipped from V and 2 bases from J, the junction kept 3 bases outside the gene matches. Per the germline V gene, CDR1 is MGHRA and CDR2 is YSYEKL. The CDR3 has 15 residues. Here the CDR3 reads CASSQRGGFTDTQYF. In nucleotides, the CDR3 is TGCGCCAGCAGCCAGCGGGGGGGCTTCACAGATACGCAGTATTTT.

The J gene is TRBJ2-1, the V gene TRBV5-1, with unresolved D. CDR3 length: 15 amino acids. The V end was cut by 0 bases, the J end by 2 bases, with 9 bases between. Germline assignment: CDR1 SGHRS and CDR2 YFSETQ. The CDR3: CASSLVLGTYNEQFF. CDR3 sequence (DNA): TGCGCCAGCAGCTTGGTTTTGGGGACCTACAATGAGCAGTTCTTC.

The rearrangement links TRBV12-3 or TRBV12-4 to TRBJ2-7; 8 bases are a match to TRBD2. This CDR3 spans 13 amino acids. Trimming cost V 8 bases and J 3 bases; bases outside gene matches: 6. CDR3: CASGSAGDYEQYF. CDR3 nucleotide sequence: TGTGCCAGCGGGTCAGCGGGGGACTACGAGCAGTACTTC.

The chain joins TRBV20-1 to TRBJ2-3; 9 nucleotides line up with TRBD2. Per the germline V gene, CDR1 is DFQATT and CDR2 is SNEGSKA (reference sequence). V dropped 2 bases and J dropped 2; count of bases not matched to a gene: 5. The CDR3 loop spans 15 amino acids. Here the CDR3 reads CSARTTSGYTDTQYF. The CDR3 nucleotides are TGCAGTGCTAGAACGACTAGCGGCTACACAGATACGCAGTATTTT.

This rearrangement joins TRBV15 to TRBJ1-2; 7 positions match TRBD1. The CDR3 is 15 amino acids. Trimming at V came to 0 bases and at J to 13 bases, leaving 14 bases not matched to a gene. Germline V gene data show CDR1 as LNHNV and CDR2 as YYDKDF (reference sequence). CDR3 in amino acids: CATSRDAPLRGTCTF. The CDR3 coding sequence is TGTGCCACCAGCAGAGATGCCCCCCTCAGGGGGACCTGCACCTTC.

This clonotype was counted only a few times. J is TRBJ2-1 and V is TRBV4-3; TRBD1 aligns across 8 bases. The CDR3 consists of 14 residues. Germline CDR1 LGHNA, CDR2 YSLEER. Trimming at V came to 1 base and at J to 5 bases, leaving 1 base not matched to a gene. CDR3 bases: TGCGCCAGCAGCCAAGTGGACAGGGACAATGAGCAGTTCTTC. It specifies CASSQVDRDNEQFF.

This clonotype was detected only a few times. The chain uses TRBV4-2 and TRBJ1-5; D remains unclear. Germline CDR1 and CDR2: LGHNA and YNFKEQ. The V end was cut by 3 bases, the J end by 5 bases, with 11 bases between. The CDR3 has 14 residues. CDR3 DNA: TGTGCCAGCAGCCACCAGCCGAGGGATCAGCCCCAGCATTTT. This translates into CASSHQPRDQPQHF.

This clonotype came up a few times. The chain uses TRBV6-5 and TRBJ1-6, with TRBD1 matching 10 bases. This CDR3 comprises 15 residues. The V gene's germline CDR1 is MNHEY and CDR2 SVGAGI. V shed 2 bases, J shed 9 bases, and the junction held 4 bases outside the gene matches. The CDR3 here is CASSYQGQGRSPLHF. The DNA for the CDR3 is TGTGCCAGCAGTTACCAGGGACAGGGGCGTTCACCCCTCCACTTT.

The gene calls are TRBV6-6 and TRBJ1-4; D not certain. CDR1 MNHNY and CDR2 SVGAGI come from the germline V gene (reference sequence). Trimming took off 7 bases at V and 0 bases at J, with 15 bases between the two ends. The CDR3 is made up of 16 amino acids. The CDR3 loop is CASKRSTTSTNEKLFF. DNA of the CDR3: TGTGCCAGCAAGAGGAGCACTACCTCAACTAATGAAAAACTGTTTTTT.

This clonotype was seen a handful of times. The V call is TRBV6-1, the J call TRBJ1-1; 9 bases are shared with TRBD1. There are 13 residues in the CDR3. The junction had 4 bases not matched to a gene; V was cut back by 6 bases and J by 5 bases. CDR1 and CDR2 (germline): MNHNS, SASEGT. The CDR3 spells CASSRQGGTEAFF. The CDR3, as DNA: TGTGCCAGCAGCCGACAGGGGGGGACTGAAGCTTTCTTT.

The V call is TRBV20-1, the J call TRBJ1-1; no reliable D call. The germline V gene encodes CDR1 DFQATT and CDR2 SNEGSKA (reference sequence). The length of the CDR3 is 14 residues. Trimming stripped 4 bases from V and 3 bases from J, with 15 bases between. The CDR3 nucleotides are TGCAGTGCTAAAACTCCCTTGCGGGACACTGAAGCTTTCTTT. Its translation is CSAKTPLRDTEAFF.

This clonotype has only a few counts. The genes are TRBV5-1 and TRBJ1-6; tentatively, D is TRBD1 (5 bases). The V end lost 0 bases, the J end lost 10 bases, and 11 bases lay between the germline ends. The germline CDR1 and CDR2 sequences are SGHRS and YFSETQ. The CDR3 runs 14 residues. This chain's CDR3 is CASSLEARDSPLHF. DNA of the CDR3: TGCGCCAGCAGCTTGGAGGCCCGGGACTCACCCCTCCACTTT.

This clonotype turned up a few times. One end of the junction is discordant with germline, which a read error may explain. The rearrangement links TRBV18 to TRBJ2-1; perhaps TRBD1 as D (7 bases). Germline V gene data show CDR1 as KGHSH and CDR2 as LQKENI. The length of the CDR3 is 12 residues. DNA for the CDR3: TGTGCCAGCTCACCTTCAGGGGGGCTATCGCTCTTC. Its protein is CASSPSGGLSLF.

The CDR3 protein is CASSLEGTSKNIQYF. The DNA for the CDR3 is TGCGCCAGCAGCTTGGAGGGGACATCAAAAAACATTCAGTACTTC. The chain links TRBV5-1 to TRBJ2-4, with a tentative D call TRBD1 (6 bases). The length of the CDR3 is 15 residues. Germline V gene data show CDR1 as SGHRS and CDR2 as YFSETQ. The V gene lost 0 bases and the J gene lost 4 bases, with 11 bases spanning the gap. The full variable domain, rest sourced from reference TRBV5-1 and TRBJ2-4, is KAGVTQTPRYLIKTRGQQVTLSCSPISGHRSVSWYQQTPGQGLQFLFEYFSETQRNKGNFPGRFSGRQFSNSRSEMNVSTLELGDSALYLCASSLEGTSKNIQYFGAGTRLSVL.

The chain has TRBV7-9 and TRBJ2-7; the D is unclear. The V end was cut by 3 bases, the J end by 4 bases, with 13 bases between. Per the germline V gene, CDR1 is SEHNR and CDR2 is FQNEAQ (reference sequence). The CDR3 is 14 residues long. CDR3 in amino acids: CASSFPSLQYEQYF. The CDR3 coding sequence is TGTGCCAGCAGCTTCCCTTCGCTACAGTACGAGCAGTACTTC.

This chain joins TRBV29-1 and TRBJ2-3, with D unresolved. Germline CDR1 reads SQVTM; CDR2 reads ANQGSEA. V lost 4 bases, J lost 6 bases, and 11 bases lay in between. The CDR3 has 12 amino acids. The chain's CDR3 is CSVVEGSDTQYF. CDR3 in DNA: TGCAGCGTTGTAGAAGGCTCGGATACGCAGTATTTT.